This is a list of T cell receptor beta chains from one sample in a study of blood T cells in healthy people across ages. Via MiXCR, TCRdb re-called the 5' RACE reads, giving one row per CDR3 protein. The sample has 550,000 to 750,000 distinct CDR3 sequences, around 21% seen once. The specimen sequenced was blood. The receptors here all came from a man in his 70s in good health. CDR3s include the opening cysteine and the closing phenylalanine or tryptophan. The D gene is left open where the match is weak. Rows give clone size only sometimes, using once, few, many, or a class for an expanded clone.

d_gene	abundance	v_gene	j_gene	CDR3aa	CDR3nt
-	many	TRBV27	TRBJ2-7	CASSLSFDGGYEQYF	TGTGCCAGCAGTCTATCGTTTGATGGCGGCTACGAGCAGTACTTC
-	-	TRBV3-1	TRBJ2-7	CASSPDRDFYEQYF	TGTGCCAGCAGCCCTGACAGGGACTTCTACGAGCAGTACTTC
-	many	TRBV27	TRBJ1-1	CASSFNANTEAFF	TGTGCCAGCAGTTTTAACGCGAACACTGAAGCTTTCTTT
TRBD2	many	TRBV28	TRBJ2-2	CASSAREGNTGELFF	TGTGCCAGCAGTGCCAGGGAGGGGAACACCGGGGAGCTGTTTTTT
-	-	TRBV7-2	TRBJ2-7	CASSLGGPVSYEQYF	TGTGCCAGCAGCTTAGGTGGTCCGGTATCCTACGAGCAGTACTTC
-	few	TRBV5-1	TRBJ2-4	CASSLETGQNIQYF	TGCGCCAGCAGCTTAGAGACAGGACAAAACATTCAGTACTTC
-	few	TRBV20-1	TRBJ2-4	CSAGQSLAKNIQYF	TGCAGTGCAGGTCAAAGCCTAGCCAAAAACATTCAGTACTTC
TRBD1	-	TRBV2	TRBJ2-1	CASSETGGRYNEQFF	TGTGCCAGCAGTGAGACAGGGGGAAGATACAATGAGCAGTTCTTC
TRBD2	-	TRBV24-1	TRBJ2-5	CATSDPGTSGETQYF	TGTGCCACCAGTGACCCAGGGACTAGCGGGGAGACCCAGTACTTC
-	few	TRBV29-1	TRBJ2-7	CSVEGQGWNEQYF	TGCAGCGTTGAAGGGCAAGGTTGGAACGAGCAGTACTTC
-	few	TRBV20-1	TRBJ1-4	CSARPTIATNEKLFF	TGCAGTGCGAGGCCCACGATTGCAACTAATGAAAAACTGTTTTTT
TRBD1	many	TRBV6-6	TRBJ2-7	CASRKTGTGVHEQYF	TGTGCCAGCAGAAAAACCGGGACAGGGGTCCACGAGCAGTACTTC
TRBD2	-	TRBV7-9	TRBJ2-2	CASSLTAGTTGELFF	TGTGCCAGCAGCTTAACAGCGGGGACCACCGGGGAGCTGTTTTTT
TRBD2	few	TRBV12-3/TRBV12-4	TRBJ2-3	CAGSPGLAGGTAYF	TGTGCCGGCAGTCCAGGACTAGCGGGAGGTACGGCGTATTTT
TRBD2	-	TRBV5-1	TRBJ2-1	CASSTTSDSYNEQFF	TGCGCCAGCAGCACTACTAGCGACTCCTACAATGAGCAGTTCTTC
-	few	TRBV9	TRBJ1-2	CASSVDGGGGYTF	TGTGCCAGCAGCGTAGACGGGGGTGGTGGCTACACCTTC
-	-	TRBV28	TRBJ2-7	CASRGISALKVDEQYF	TGTGCCAGCAGAGGAATAAGCGCCCTCAAGGTGGATGAGCAGTACTTC
TRBD1	-	TRBV4-1	TRBJ1-2	CASSQDRDRRYGYTF	TGCGCCAGCAGCCAAGATAGGGACAGGAGGTATGGCTACACCTTC
-	-	TRBV7-2	TRBJ2-3	CASSAQWARYF	TGTGCCAGCAGCGCCCAATGGGCTCGGTATTTT
-	few	TRBV5-6	TRBJ1-2	CASSLIAGQNYGYTF	TGTGCCAGCAGCTTGATAGCGGGGCAGAACTATGGCTACACCTTC
TRBD2	-	TRBV13	TRBJ2-7	CASSLGLAGGLYEQYF	TGTGCCAGCAGCCTGGGGCTAGCGGGAGGTCTGTACGAGCAGTACTTC
TRBD1	-	TRBV7-9	TRBJ2-5	CASSTRPGQEETQYF	TGTGCCAGCAGCACCAGACCGGGACAGGAAGAGACCCAGTACTTC
TRBD1	few	TRBV25-1	TRBJ2-7	CASSEPGQGSYEQYF	TGTGCCAGCAGTGAACCGGGACAGGGGTCCTACGAGCAGTACTTC
-	few	TRBV2	TRBJ1-3	CAGQGRDKRNTIYF	TGTGCCGGTCAGGGGAGGGACAAAAGAAACACCATATATTTT
-	few	TRBV7-9	TRBJ2-7	CASSLKGLSEQYF	TGTGCCAGCAGCTTAAAGGGCCTGAGCGAGCAGTACTTC
-	few	TRBV20-1	TRBJ2-1	CSADHLGNEQFF	TGCAGTGCCGACCATCTAGGGAATGAGCAGTTCTTC
TRBD2	many	TRBV7-3	TRBJ2-1	CASSPLGGRNYNEQFF	TGTGCCAGCAGCCCCTTAGGCGGGAGGAATTACAATGAGCAGTTCTTC
TRBD1	-	TRBV6-2/TRBV6-3	TRBJ2-1	CASRASGTGLSYNEQFF	TGTGCCAGCAGGGCCTCTGGGACAGGGCTTTCTTACAATGAGCAGTTCTTC
TRBD1	-	TRBV7-3	TRBJ2-4	CASSLGQGVKNIQYF	TGTGCCAGCAGCTTAGGACAGGGCGTCAAAAACATTCAGTACTTC